These 25 T cell receptor beta chains came from one sample sequenced in a study of shared clonotypes between healthy human individuals. Assay used: immunoSEQ multiplex PCR; TCRdb lists only in-frame clones, some missing. The table lists approximately 2.4 million clones, approximately 96% of them singletons, with around 0.13% in the top ten. Material for sequencing was naive CD4+ T cells sorted from blood. The subset denotes: CD45RA+ positively selected. The source is a man between 18 and 29 years old in good health.

CDR3: CASILDRVADGYTF. CDR3 coding DNA: TGTGCCAGCATTCTAGACAGGGTTGCGGATGGCTACACCTTC. The chain has TRBV6-6 and TRBJ1-2, with 7 positions matching TRBD1. This CDR3 region has 14 residues. Germline CDR1 and CDR2: MNHNY and SVGAGI (reference sequence). The ends lost 7 bases at V and 6 bases at J; junction bases unmatched: 11.

The V gene is TRBV6-5, the J gene TRBJ1-2, with D possibly TRBD1 on 5 matching bases. From germline, CDR1 is MNHEY and CDR2 SVGAGI. With 7 bases removed from V and 6 bases from J, the gap between germline ends came to 15 bases. The CDR3 spans 13 residues. The CDR3 bases are TGTGCCAGCAAAGGGGTAATTGACCATGGCTACACCTTC. It codes for CASKGVIDHGYTF.

This clone has a single count. This sequence joins TRBV11-2 and TRBJ1-5; maybe TRBD1 (6 bases). The CDR3 spans 15 residues. V shed 3 bases and J shed 5 bases, with 14 bases lying between them. In germline, CDR1 is SGHAT, CDR2 FQNNGV. The chain's CDR3 is CASSFKTGEYQPQHF. For the CDR3, the DNA is TGTGCCAGCAGCTTTAAGACAGGCGAGTATCAGCCCCAGCATTTT.

The V gene is TRBV9, the J gene TRBJ2-7, with 7 positions matching TRBD1. Germline-derived CDR1 and CDR2 are SGDLS and YYNGEE. The CDR3 spans 15 residues. J gave up 3 bases and V 4 bases, and 10 bases lay outside the gene matches. This CDR3 reads CASSPQGGSYYEQYF. The CDR3, as DNA: TGTGCCAGCAGCCCCCAAGGGGGCAGTTACTACGAGCAGTACTTC. Complete variable domain (other parts from reference TRBV9 and TRBJ2-7): DSGVTQTPKHLITATGQRVTLRCSPRSGDLSVYWYQQSLDQGLQFLIQYYNGEERAKGNILERFSAQQFPDLHSELNLSSLELGDSALYFCASSPQGGSYYEQYFGPGTRLTVT.

This chain connects TRBV2 to TRBJ1-2, with no clear D. The V end lost 3 bases, the J end lost 5 bases, and 10 bases lay between the germline ends. Germline V lookup: CDR1 SNHLY, CDR2 FYNNEI. This CDR3 contains 13 residues. CDR3 sequence: CASSDSAAYGYTF. In DNA form, the CDR3 reads TGTGCCAGCAGTGACAGCGCCGCTTATGGCTACACCTTC. The whole variable domain, filled in from reference TRBV2 and TRBJ1-2, reads EPEVTQTPSHQVTQMGQEVILRCVPISNHLYFYWYRQILGQKVEFLVSFYNNEISEKSEIFDDQFSVERPDGSNFTLKIRSTKLEDSAMYFCASSDSAAYGYTFGSGTRLTVV.

V gene TRBV6-5 combines with J gene TRBJ2-7, with 12 bases matching TRBD2. Germline CDR1 and CDR2: MNHEY and SVGAGI. The CDR3 runs 13 residues. The junction had 5 bases not matched to a gene; V was cut back by 8 bases and J by 6 bases. The DNA of the CDR3 is TGTGCCAGCCAGGCTAGCGGGAGGGGCGAGCAGTACTTC. Translation: CASQASGRGEQYF.

The genes are TRBV7-9 and TRBJ2-7; D possibly corresponds to TRBD1 (7 bases). V was trimmed by 1 base and J by 5 bases, leaving 15 bases between them. Germline CDR1 and CDR2: SEHNR and FQNEAQ (reference sequence). The CDR3 consists of 15 residues. The DNA for the CDR3 is TGTGCCAGCAGCTTAGTCCTGACAGGGAGGAACGAGCAGTACTTC. Translated, it gives CASSLVLTGRNEQYF.

As regards this clone: Different DNA sequences within this sample yield the same CDR3. The V call is TRBV5-4, the J call TRBJ2-1; no clear D. Germline values: CDR1 SGHNT, CDR2 YYREEE (reference sequence). Trimming cost V 0 bases and J 1 base, with 8 bases left between them. There are 15 residues in the CDR3. Here the CDR3 reads CASSLGGGSYNEQFF. The CDR3 DNA follows: TGTGCCAGCAGCTTGGGTGGCGGATCCTACAATGAGCAGTTCTTC.

The gene calls are TRBV11-3 and TRBJ2-3; D remains ambiguous. Germline V gene lookup returns CDR1 SGHNT and CDR2 YENEEA. With 6 bases removed from V and 6 bases from J, the gap between germline ends came to 10 bases. This CDR3 region has 12 residues. The CDR3 bases are TGTGCCAGCAGTCAACTGGAGGATACGCAGTATTTT. Protein sequence: CASSQLEDTQYF.

The V and J genes are TRBV4-1 and TRBJ2-7, with D perhaps given as TRBD1 or TRBD2 (5 bases each). V was cut by 0 bases and J by 4 bases, with 13 bases left in between. This CDR3 region has 15 residues. Germline CDR1 MGHRA, CDR2 YSYEKL. Written as DNA, the CDR3 is TGCGCCAGCAGCCAAGATGATCGGGGCGGGTACGAGCAGTACTTC. Protein sequence: CASSQDDRGGYEQYF.

The CDR3 region has the DNA TGTGCCAGCAGAACCGGGACAGGGGGCGGTCAGCCCCAGCATTTT. Translation gives CASRTGTGGGQPQHF. This chain joins TRBV6-1 and TRBJ1-5; 12 positions match TRBD1. Germline V gene lookup returns CDR1 MNHNS and CDR2 SASEGT. This CDR3 is 15 amino acids long. J was trimmed by 6 bases and V by 6 bases; bases with no gene match: 6.

This clone was counted a single time. The genes are TRBV18 and TRBJ2-1; D gene uncertain. The V end was cut by 5 bases, the J end by 4 bases, with 12 bases between. The CDR3 spans 14 residues. From germline, CDR1 is KGHSH and CDR2 LQKENI. The chain's CDR3 is CASSSTTLYNEQFF. CDR3 DNA: TGTGCCAGCTCATCCACGACTCTATACAATGAGCAGTTCTTC.

The chain links TRBV19 to TRBJ2-1; TRBD2 matches 14 bases. Germline values: CDR1 LNHDA, CDR2 SQIVND (reference sequence). After removal of 10 bases from V and 9 bases from J, the junction contained 2 bases not matched to a gene. CDR3 length: 12 residues. The CDR3 sequence is CATGTSGSEQFF. The CDR3 region has the DNA TGTGCCACCGGGACTAGCGGGAGTGAGCAGTTCTTC.

The rearrangement joins TRBV9 to TRBJ1-1; 8 bases map to TRBD1. This CDR3 is 15 amino acids long. The V gene's germline CDR1 is SGDLS and CDR2 YYNGEE. With 3 bases clipped from V and 4 bases from J, the junction kept 8 bases outside the gene matches. Written as DNA, the CDR3 is TGTGCCAGCAGCGGAACGACAGGGGTGGGCACTGAAGCTTTCTTT. Translated: CASSGTTGVGTEAFF.

V is TRBV5-3 and J is TRBJ1-3, with D hard to call. TRBV5-3 qualifies as an ORF whose function is uncertain. V lost 4 bases and J 0 bases, leaving 8 bases between the germline ends. The CDR3 runs 14 residues. CDR3 in amino acids: CARSRAPSGNTIYF. In nucleotides, the CDR3 is TGTGCCAGAAGCCGGGCCCCCTCTGGAAACACCATATATTTT.

The chain has TRBV6-6 and TRBJ1-4; no clear D gene. CDR1 is MNHNY and CDR2 is SVGAGI in the germline V gene (reference sequence). V was pared by 6 bases and J by 1 base, with 12 bases between. The CDR3 runs 15 residues. In DNA, the CDR3 is TGTGCCAGCAGCAACCAGCCCTTAACTAATGAAAAACTGTTTTTT. Protein sequence: CASSNQPLTNEKLFF.

The chain carries TRBV7-9 and TRBJ2-3; D ambiguous. V lost 5 bases, J lost 0 bases, and 9 bases lay in between. CDR1 is SEHNR and CDR2 is FQNEAQ in the germline V gene (reference sequence). The CDR3 extends over 14 amino acids. The CDR3 sequence is CASSQLSSTDTQYF. In DNA, the CDR3 is TGTGCCAGCAGCCAATTATCTAGCACAGATACGCAGTATTTT.

The CDR3 sequence is CASSLRTSGTGELFF. DNA of the CDR3: TGTGCCAGCAGCTTAAGGACTAGCGGCACCGGGGAGCTGTTTTTT. The chain has TRBV11-3 and TRBJ2-2; 10 bases agree with TRBD2. The ends lost 2 bases at V and 4 bases at J; junction bases unmatched: 1. The CDR3 totals 15 residues. CDR1 is SGHNT, CDR2 YENEEA, per germline.

The genes are TRBV7-8 and TRBJ2-7; D unclear. The CDR3 extends over 15 amino acids. Germline lookup yields CDR1 SGHVS and CDR2 FQNEAQ. The V end lost 1 base, the J end lost 2 bases, and 12 bases lay between the germline ends. CDR3 nucleotide sequence: TGTGCCAGCAGCTTAGTTCTAGACCCCACCTACGAGCAGTACTTC. Residues: CASSLVLDPTYEQYF.

This chain uses TRBV27 with TRBJ1-1; D possibly corresponds to TRBD1 (6 bases). V was clipped by 6 bases and J by 3 bases, with 26 bases between them. The CDR3 consists of 18 residues. CDR1 MNHEY and CDR2 SMNVEV come from the germline V gene (reference sequence). CDR3 sequence: CASSLGVLRGKGDTEAFF. The CDR3 coding sequence is TGTGCCAGCAGCTTAGGGGTCCTCCGGGGCAAGGGGGACACTGAAGCTTTCTTT.

The gene calls are TRBV29-1 and TRBJ2-5; possible D gene TRBD2, 5 bases. This CDR3 is 13 amino acids long. Germline lookup yields CDR1 SQVTM and CDR2 ANQGSEA. Trimming removed 5 bases at V and 3 bases at J, with 13 bases between. The CDR3, as DNA: TGCAGCGTTTCCCGGAGGCTAGAAGAGACCCAGTACTTC. Protein: CSVSRRLEETQYF.

The chain is built from TRBV6-6 and TRBJ2-7; D possibly corresponds to TRBD2 (6 bases). V shed 5 bases and J shed 4 bases, with 18 bases lying between them. This CDR3 has 15 amino acids. The V gene's germline CDR1 is MNHNY and CDR2 SVGAGI (reference sequence). CDR3 in amino acids: CASSQTEGFEYEQYF. CDR3 sequence (DNA): TGTGCCAGCAGTCAGACGGAGGGATTCGAATACGAGCAGTACTTC.

This chain joins TRBV4-1 and TRBJ2-1; D might be TRBD2 (6 bases). Trimming left V 0 bases short and J 6 bases short, with 15 bases between. Germline V gene data show CDR1 as MGHRA and CDR2 as YSYEKL. CDR3 length equals 16 residues. The CDR3 region has the DNA TGCGCCAGCAGCCAAGATCCGGGAGCACTTTTCAATGAGCAGTTCTTC. Encoded protein: CASSQDPGALFNEQFF.

The chain has TRBV6-5 and TRBJ2-7; 8 nucleotides line up with TRBD2. The V and J ends lost 6 bases and 2 bases, in that order; junction bases with no gene match: 3. Germline V lookup: CDR1 MNHEY, CDR2 SVGAGI. This CDR3 is built from 13 residues. The CDR3 here is CASRRGATYEQYF. In DNA form, the CDR3 reads TGTGCCAGCAGGCGGGGGGCCACCTACGAGCAGTACTTC.

The rearrangement joins TRBV18 to TRBJ1-5, with a tentative D call TRBD1 (6 bases). The CDR3 is 15 residues long. Germline CDR1 KGHSH, CDR2 LQKENI. V lost 4 bases and J lost 6, with 16 bases in between. CDR3 nucleotide sequence: TGTGCCAGCTCACTTGAATCGACAGGCCTTCAGCCCCAGCATTTT. Its translation is CASSLESTGLQPQHF. Complete variable domain (other parts from reference TRBV18 and TRBJ1-5): NAGVMQNPRHLVRRRGQEARLRCSPMKGHSHVYWYRQLPEEGLKFMVYLQKENIIDESGMPKERFSAEFPKEGPSILRIQQVVRGDSAAYFCASSLESTGLQPQHFGDGTRLSIL.